A selection of T cell receptor beta chains follows, all from one sample in a study of T-cell memory formation after mild COVID-19. Using its own MiXCR run on the 5' RACE reads, TCRdb lists one record per CDR3 protein. The sample contains 450,000 to 700,000 distinct CDR3 sequences, over 15% of which appear only once. Input material: PBMCs or a T cell subset sorted from them (not recorded which). The receptors derive from an adult woman who had mild COVID-19 (a few samples of this study predate the infection). Cell type and time point are not known. Both conserved end residues are part of each CDR3. A D gene is named only where the DNA matches it firmly. Size is omitted from some rows. Given values are once, few, many or a class for expanded clones.

NA | TRBJ1-1 | TRBV12-3/TRBV12-4 | few | CASSLAGATEAFF | TGTGCCAGCAGTTTAGCGGGGGCCACTGAAGCTTTCTTT
TRBD2 | TRBJ2-5 | TRBV3-1 | NA | CASSQRPGGLSETQYF | TGTGCCAGCAGCCAACGGCCGGGGGGGCTCTCAGAGACCCAGTACTTC
TRBD2 | TRBJ2-3 | TRBV4-1 | NA | CASSQGVGGGAVTDTQYF | TGCGCCAGCAGCCAAGGTGTTGGCGGGGGGGCCGTCACAGATACGCAGTATTTT
NA | TRBJ2-5 | TRBV7-9 | NA | CASSLAPGDGQETQYF | TGTGCCAGCAGCTTAGCGCCCGGGGACGGCCAAGAGACCCAGTACTTC
NA | TRBJ2-7 | TRBV4-2 | NA | CASSQPIADSVYEQYF | TGTGCCAGCAGCCAACCAATAGCGGACTCAGTATACGAGCAGTACTTC
TRBD2 | TRBJ2-7 | TRBV2 | many | CASSEGIREGSYEQYF | TGTGCCAGCAGTGAAGGGATTAGGGAGGGCTCCTACGAGCAGTACTTC
TRBD1 | TRBJ2-7 | TRBV5-1 | few | CASSFVDRNYEQYF | TGCGCCAGCAGCTTCGTGGACAGGAACTACGAGCAGTACTTC
NA | TRBJ2-1 | TRBV5-1 | many | CASSSSGVNEQFF | TGCGCCAGCAGCTCCTCAGGGGTCAATGAGCAGTTCTTC
NA | TRBJ2-2 | TRBV5-1 | NA | CASSLLPTGELFF | TGCGCCAGCAGCTTGTTGCCCACCGGGGAGCTGTTTTTT
NA | TRBJ2-3 | TRBV29-1 | NA | CSVVGTTVWDTQYF | TGCAGCGTCGTGGGGACCACCGTATGGGATACGCAGTATTTT
NA | TRBJ1-1 | TRBV5-1 | few | CASSPGEGEPEAFF | TGCGCCAGCAGCCCCGGGGAGGGTGAACCTGAAGCTTTCTTT
NA | TRBJ1-1 | TRBV6-1 | few | CASRYLRGGNTEAFF | TGTGCCAGCAGGTATCTTCGGGGCGGGAACACTGAAGCTTTCTTT
NA | TRBJ2-1 | TRBV30 | NA | CAWRAVSYNEQFF | TGTGCCTGGAGAGCAGTCTCCTACAATGAGCAGTTCTTC
NA | TRBJ1-2 | TRBV6-4 | few | CASSDSVEGGGYTF | TGTGCCAGCAGTGACTCAGTAGAGGGCGGCGGCTACACCTTC
TRBD2 | TRBJ2-7 | TRBV5-1 | few | CASRGGASYEQYF | TGCGCCAGCAGGGGAGGGGCCTCCTACGAGCAGTACTTC
NA | TRBJ2-7 | TRBV5-1 | many | CASSLLDFDYEQYF | TGCGCCAGCAGCTTGTTGGACTTCGACTACGAGCAGTACTTC
NA | TRBJ1-2 | TRBV19 | NA | CASSRVSGGGYGYTF | TGTGCCAGTAGTCGTGTCTCAGGAGGAGGCTATGGCTACACCTTC
TRBD1 | TRBJ2-3 | TRBV12-3/TRBV12-4 | NA | CASSPGGQGADF | TGTGCCAGCAGTCCTGGGGGACAGGGGGCGGATTTT
NA | TRBJ2-2 | TRBV6-1 | many | CASSAPIGLQNTGELFF | TGTGCCAGCAGCGCCCCTATTGGGTTACAGAACACCGGGGAGCTGTTTTTT
NA | TRBJ2-3 | TRBV7-9 | many | CASSSLKQGLQFFTSTDTQYF | TGTGCCAGCAGCAGCCTGAAGCAGGGCCTTCAATTCTTTACTAGCACAGATACGCAGTATTTT
NA | TRBJ1-1 | TRBV5-1 | many | CASSLLEVGTEAFF | TGCGCCAGCAGCTTGTTGGAGGTTGGCACTGAAGCTTTCTTT
NA | TRBJ2-5 | TRBV4-2 | NA | CASSVLRQCGETQYF | TGTGCCAGCAGCGTCCTTCGACAGTGCGGAGAGACCCAGTACTTC
TRBD2 | TRBJ2-7 | TRBV5-1 | few | CASSPAPGLKEYEQYF | TGCGCCAGCAGCCCAGCACCGGGACTAAAAGAGTACGAGCAGTACTTC
NA | TRBJ1-5 | TRBV20-1 | NA | CSARSGRMNQPQHF | TGCAGTGCTCGATCAGGGAGGATGAATCAGCCCCAGCATTTT
NA | TRBJ2-5 | TRBV29-1 | NA | CSGLLPQETQYF | TGCAGCGGCCTTCTTCCACAAGAGACCCAGTACTTC
TRBD2 | TRBJ2-1 | TRBV20-1 | NA | CSASLERDPYNEQFF | TGCAGTGCTTCTCTAGAGCGGGACCCCTACAATGAGCAGTTCTTC
NA | TRBJ2-5 | TRBV6-1 | NA | CASRRGGLQETQYF | TGTGCCAGCAGGAGAGGGGGACTCCAAGAGACCCAGTACTTC
TRBD2 | TRBJ2-7 | TRBV20-1 | NA | CSASRLAASWEQYF | TGCAGTGCTAGCAGGCTAGCGGCATCGTGGGAGCAGTACTTC
TRBD1 | TRBJ2-7 | TRBV7-9 | NA | CASSSTGTGRKNEQYF | TGTGCCAGCAGCTCGACCGGGACAGGGAGGAAAAACGAGCAGTACTTC
NA | TRBJ1-2 | TRBV6-6 | NA | CASSYGVGDGYTF | TGTGCCAGCAGTTACGGGGTTGGCGATGGCTACACCTTC
NA | TRBJ2-1 | TRBV4-1 | few | CASSQEASSYNEQFF | TGCGCCAGCAGCCAAGAGGCTAGTTCTTACAATGAGCAGTTCTTC
TRBD1 | TRBJ2-1 | TRBV11-3 | many | CASSLDPQGNEQFF | TGTGCCAGCAGCTTAGACCCACAGGGGAATGAGCAGTTCTTC
NA | TRBJ2-5 | TRBV6-5 | NA | CASSRLTRSEETQYF | TGTGCCAGCAGTCGCCTAACTAGGTCGGAAGAGACCCAGTACTTC
TRBD1 | TRBJ2-3 | TRBV24-1 | NA | CATGLGQGTDTQYF | TGTGCCACCGGACTGGGACAGGGCACAGATACGCAGTATTTT
NA | TRBJ1-1 | TRBV6-6 | NA | CASSPNREAGTEAFF | TGTGCCAGCAGTCCTAACAGGGAAGCGGGAACTGAAGCTTTCTTT
TRBD2 | TRBJ2-1 | TRBV6-4 | NA | CASSEVAGGYNEQFF | TGTGCCAGCAGTGAAGTAGCGGGGGGTTACAATGAGCAGTTCTTC
TRBD2 | TRBJ2-1 | TRBV4-3 | few | CASSQGGLAGEGQFF | TGCGCCAGCAGCCAAGGGGGACTAGCGGGGGAGGGGCAGTTCTTC